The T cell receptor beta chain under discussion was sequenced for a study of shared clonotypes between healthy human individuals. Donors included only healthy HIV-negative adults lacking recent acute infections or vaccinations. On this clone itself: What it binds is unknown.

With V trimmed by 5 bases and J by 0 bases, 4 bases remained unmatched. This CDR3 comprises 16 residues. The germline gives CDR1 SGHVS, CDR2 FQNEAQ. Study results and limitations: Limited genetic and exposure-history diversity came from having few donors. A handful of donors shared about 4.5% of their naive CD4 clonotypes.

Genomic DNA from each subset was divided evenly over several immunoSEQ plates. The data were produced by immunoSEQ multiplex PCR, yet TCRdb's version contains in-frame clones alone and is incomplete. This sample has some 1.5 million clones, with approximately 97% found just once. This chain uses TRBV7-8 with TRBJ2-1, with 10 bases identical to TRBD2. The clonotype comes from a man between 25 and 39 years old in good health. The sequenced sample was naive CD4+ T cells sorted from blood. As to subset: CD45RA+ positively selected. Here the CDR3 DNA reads TGTGCCAGCAGCACTAGCGGGGCCAGCTCCTACAATGAGCAGTTCTTC. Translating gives CASSTSGASSYNEQFF.